This TCR beta chain comes out of a study of shared clonotypes between healthy human individuals. Study-level findings and limits: The researchers took only blood, and tissue repertoires probably look different.

The unsorted PBMC sample used ten immunoSEQ deep assay plates. This table comes from immunoSEQ multiplex PCR, and its TCRdb copy is limited to in-frame clones, with some not included. The repertoire holds about 480,000 clones, with about 80% as singletons. To note about this clone: Its antigen remains unknown.

J gave up 7 bases and V 5 bases, and 8 bases lay outside the gene matches. The CDR3 has 16 amino acids. CDR1 is SGHNT and CDR2 is YENEEA in the germline V gene. The rearrangement joins TRBV11-3 to TRBJ2-2, with 12 nucleotides matching TRBD2. Sequencing was carried out using PBMCs. This clonotype was obtained from a woman in her forties in good health. Some clones in this sample may be carry-over from other donors' samples. CDR3 nucleotide sequence: TGTGCCAGCAGCAATCCGACTAGCGGGAGTGGCGGGGAGCTGTTTTTT. This translates into CASSNPTSGSGGELFF.